A single T cell receptor (beta chain) is shown here with its context. The antigen is not known. Germline assignment: CDR1 MNHEY and CDR2 SMNVEV (reference sequence). CDR3 length equals 15 residues. With 6 bases clipped from V and 2 bases from J, the junction kept 2 bases outside the gene matches. These data originate in a study of graft-versus-host responses after intestinal transplantation. Study results and limitations: The marrow of recipients harbored GvH clones, and ileum or blood showed some of them first. High graft-versus-host to host-versus-graft clonal ratios were seen in allografts of patients with graft-donor T cell macrochimerism.

Only in-frame clones appear in the TCRdb table, and some are missing; sequencing was by immunoSEQ multiplex PCR. The sample has about 38,000 clones, around 94% seen once; the top ten hold about 0.22%. The material sequenced was unstimulated CD4+ T cells sorted from spleen or lymph node cells, taken before transplant. This chain joins TRBV27 and TRBJ2-6; the match to TRBD1 covers 9 bases. This sequence was found in a human donor who was the organ donor for an intestinal transplant. CDR3 in DNA: TGTGCCAGCAGGCGACAGGGGGCTGGGGCCAACGTCCTGACTTTC. It codes for CASRRQGAGANVLTF.